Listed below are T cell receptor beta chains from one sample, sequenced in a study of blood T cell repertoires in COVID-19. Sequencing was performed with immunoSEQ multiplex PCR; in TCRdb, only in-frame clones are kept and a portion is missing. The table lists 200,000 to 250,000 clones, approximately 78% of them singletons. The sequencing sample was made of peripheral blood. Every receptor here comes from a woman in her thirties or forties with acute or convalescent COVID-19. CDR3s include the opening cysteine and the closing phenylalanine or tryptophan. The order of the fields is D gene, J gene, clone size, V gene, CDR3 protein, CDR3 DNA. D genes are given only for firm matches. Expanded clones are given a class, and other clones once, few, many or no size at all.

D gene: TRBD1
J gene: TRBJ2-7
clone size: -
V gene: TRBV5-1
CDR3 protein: CASSLRQGAYEQYF
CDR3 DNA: TGCGCCAGCAGCTTAAGACAGGGAGCCTACGAGCAGTACTTC

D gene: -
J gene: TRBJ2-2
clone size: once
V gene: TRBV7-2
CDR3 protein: CASSLGGMNTGELFF
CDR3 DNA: TGTGCCAGCAGCTTGGGGGGTATGAACACCGGGGAGCTGTTTTTT

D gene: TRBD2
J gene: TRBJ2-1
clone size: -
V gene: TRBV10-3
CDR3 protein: CAGSGSSYNEQFF
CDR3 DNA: TGTGCGGGGAGCGGGAGCTCCTACAATGAGCAGTTCTTC

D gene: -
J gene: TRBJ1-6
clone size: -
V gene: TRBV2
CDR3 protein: CASGGNKEGRLSNSPLHF
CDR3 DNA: TGTGCCAGTGGAGGGAATAAGGAGGGCAGGCTATCAAATTCACCCCTCCACTTT

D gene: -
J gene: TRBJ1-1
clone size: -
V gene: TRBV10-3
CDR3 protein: CAISGKGGTEAFF
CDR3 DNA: TGTGCCATCAGTGGGAAGGGAGGCACTGAAGCTTTCTTT

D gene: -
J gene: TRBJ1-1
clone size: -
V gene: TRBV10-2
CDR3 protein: CASSAGEGAEAFF
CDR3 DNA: TGCGCCAGCAGTGCAGGGGAGGGGGCTGAAGCTTTCTTT

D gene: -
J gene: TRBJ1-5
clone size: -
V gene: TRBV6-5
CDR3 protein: CASRGEGWGNQPQHF
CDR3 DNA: TGTGCCAGCAGAGGGGAGGGATGGGGCAATCAGCCCCAGCATTTT

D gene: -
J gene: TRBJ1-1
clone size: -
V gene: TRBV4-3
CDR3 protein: CASSQDSYTEAFF
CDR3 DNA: TGCGCCAGCAGCCAAGACTCGTACACTGAAGCTTTCTTT

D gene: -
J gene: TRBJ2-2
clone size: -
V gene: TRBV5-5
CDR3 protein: CASSPGVPGELFF
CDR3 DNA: TGTGCCAGCAGCCCAGGGGTCCCCGGGGAGCTGTTTTTT

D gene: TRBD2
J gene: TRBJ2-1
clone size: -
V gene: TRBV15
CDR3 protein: CATSRRTSLYNEQFF
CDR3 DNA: TGTGCCACCAGCAGAAGGACTAGTCTATACAATGAGCAGTTCTTC

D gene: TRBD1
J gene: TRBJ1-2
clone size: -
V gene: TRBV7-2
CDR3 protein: CASSRNRDRGTSARYGYTF
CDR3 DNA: TGTGCCAGCAGCCGTAACCGGGACAGGGGGACCTCGGCGAGGTATGGCTACACCTTC

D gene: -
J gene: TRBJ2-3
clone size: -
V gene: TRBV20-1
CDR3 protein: CSASTQGSTDTQYF
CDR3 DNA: TGCAGTGCTAGTACCCAGGGGTCGACAGATACGCAGTATTTT

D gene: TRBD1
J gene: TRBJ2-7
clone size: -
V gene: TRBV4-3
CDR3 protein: CASSQGQSAYEQYF
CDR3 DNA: TGCGCCAGCAGCCAGGGACAGTCTGCCTACGAGCAGTACTTC